The entry below describes one T cell receptor beta chain. The antigen is unknown. The data derive from a study of T cell clones after liver transplantation. Turning to the study itself: Liver transplant recipients had immunosuppression withdrawal attempted within 2 years. Third-party-reactive TCRbeta sequences from pre-transplant mixed lymphocyte reactions served as antigen-independent comparators. Points from the study as a whole: A larger donor-reactive than third-party decline suggested partial antigen-specific deletion. In two subjects, few donor cells limited the measurable donor-reactive repertoire.

Germline CDR1 reads MNHEY; CDR2 reads SMNVEV (reference sequence). The junction had 5 bases not matched to a gene; V was cut back by 5 bases and J by 5 bases. The CDR3 sequence is 14 residues long. Libraries were prepared by immunoSEQ multiplex PCR; TCRdb keeps only in-frame clonotypes and omits some of them. The table has 50,000 to 55,000 clones, roughly 74% seen once. The sequencing here drew on CD4+ T cells from blood, taken approximately 52 months after liver transplant. The chain joins TRBV27 to TRBJ1-2, with 10 bases lining up with TRBD1. This receptor was obtained from a human patient who received a liver transplant. T cells may partly derive from the graft donor. The CDR3 reads CASSADRGLYGYTF. DNA of the CDR3: TGTGCCAGCAGTGCCGACAGGGGGCTGTATGGCTACACCTTC.